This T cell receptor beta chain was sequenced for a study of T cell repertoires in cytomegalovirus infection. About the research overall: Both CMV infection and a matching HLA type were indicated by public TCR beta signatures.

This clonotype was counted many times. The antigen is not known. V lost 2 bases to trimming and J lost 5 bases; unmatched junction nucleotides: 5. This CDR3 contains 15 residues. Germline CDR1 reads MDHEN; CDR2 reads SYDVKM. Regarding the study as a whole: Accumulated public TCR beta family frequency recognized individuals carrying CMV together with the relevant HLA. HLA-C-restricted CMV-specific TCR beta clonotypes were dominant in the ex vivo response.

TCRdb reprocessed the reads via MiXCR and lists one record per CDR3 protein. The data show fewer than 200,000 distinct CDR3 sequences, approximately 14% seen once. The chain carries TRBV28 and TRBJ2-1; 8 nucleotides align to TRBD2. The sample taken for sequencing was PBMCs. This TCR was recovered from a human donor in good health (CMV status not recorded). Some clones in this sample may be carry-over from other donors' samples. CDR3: CASSLPGRGDNEQFF. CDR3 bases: TGTGCCAGCAGTTTACCGGGGCGGGGGGACAATGAGCAGTTCTTC.